One sample yielded the 2 T cell receptor beta chains listed below, sequenced in a study of blood T cell repertoires in COVID-19. The table came from immunoSEQ multiplex PCR; TCRdb's copy has only in-frame clones and leaves some out. The table has 280,000 or so clones, about 83% seen once. The material sequenced was peripheral blood. Every receptor here comes from a woman between 45 and 60 years old who had recovered from COVID-19.

The V and J genes are TRBV7-8 and TRBJ2-1; 9 positions agree with TRBD2. V gave up 2 bases and J gave up 4 bases; unmatched junction bases: 24. Germline values: CDR1 SGHVS, CDR2 FQNEAQ. The CDR3 is made up of 22 amino acids. Written as DNA, the CDR3 is TGTGCCAGCAGCTTACCCCGGGGTAGGGATCTAGCGGGGACGCCAGAGTACAATGAGCAGTTCTTC. This encodes CASSLPRGRDLAGTPEYNEQFF. The complete variable domain, with remaining parts taken from reference TRBV7-8 and TRBJ2-1, reads GAGVSQSPRYKVAKRGQDVALRCDPISGHVSLFWYQQALGQGPEFLTYFQNEAQLDKSGLPSDRFFAERPEGSVSTLKIQRTQQEDSAVYLCASSLPRGRDLAGTPEYNEQFFGPGTRLTVL.

The chain joins TRBV7-2 to TRBJ1-2; D is uncertain. V lost 7 bases and J lost 1, with 7 bases in between. Germline CDR1 is SGHTA and CDR2 is FQGNSA. CDR3 size: 12 residues. The CDR3 here is CASTSNNYGYTF. CDR3 bases: TGTGCCAGCACCAGTAATAACTATGGCTACACCTTC. The complete variable domain, with remaining parts taken from reference TRBV7-2 and TRBJ1-2, reads GAGVSQSPSNKVTEKGKDVELRCDPISGHTALYWYRQSLGQGLEFLIYFQGNSAPDKSGLPSDRFSAERTGGSVSTLTIQRTQQEDSAVYLCASTSNNYGYTFGSGTRLTVV.